A single sample is the source of the 16 T cell receptor beta chains below, sequenced in a study of CD8 T cells in Susac syndrome. When the RNA was reverse transcribed, random hexamers were used with an input of roughly 0.45 to 1 ug. TCRdb reprocessed the immunoSEQ multiplex PCR reads via MiXCR and lists one record per CDR3 protein. The profile shows under 80,000 distinct CDR3 sequences, about 94% of them singletons. Sequences were obtained from CD8+ T cells from PBMCs. The receptor source for this set is a human donor with multiple sclerosis.

The genes are TRBV5-1 and TRBJ1-1, with 7 nucleotides matching TRBD1. V shed 6 bases, J shed 3 bases, and the junction held 5 bases outside the gene matches. The CDR3 contains 13 residues. Per the germline V gene, CDR1 is SGHRS and CDR2 is YFSETQ. The CDR3 DNA reads TGCGCCAGCAACACAGGGGCGGACACTGAAGCTTTCTTT. It yields the protein CASNTGADTEAFF.

The chain carries TRBV6-6 and TRBJ1-2, with D possibly matching TRBD1 (6 bases). Trimming took off 0 bases at V and 4 bases at J, with 12 bases between the two ends. This CDR3 region has 15 residues. The germline V gene encodes CDR1 MNHNY and CDR2 SVGAGI (reference sequence). The CDR3 sequence is CASSYSEGGGYGYTF. Here the CDR3 DNA reads TGTGCCAGCAGTTACTCGGAAGGGGGGGGCTATGGCTACACCTTC.

The chain has TRBV30 and TRBJ2-1; 9 bases fit TRBD2. Looked up from germline, CDR1 is GTSNPN and CDR2 is SVGIG (reference sequence). After removal of 3 bases from V and 9 bases from J, the junction contained 15 bases not matched to a gene. The CDR3 is made up of 16 amino acids. The CDR3 bases are TGTGCCTGGAGCCCACTGTCCGAGACTAGCGGAGGTGAGCAGTTCTTC. This codes for CAWSPLSETSGGEQFF. Full variable domain (rest looked up from reference TRBV30 and TRBJ2-1): SQTIHQWPATLVQPVGSPLSLECTVEGTSNPNLYWYRQAAGRGLQLLFYSVGIGQISSEVPQNLSASRPQDRQFILSSKKLLLSDSGFYLCAWSPLSETSGGEQFFGPGTRLTVL.

This chain connects TRBV6-5 to TRBJ2-1; 9 bases map to TRBD2. CDR3 length equals 14 residues. Germline CDR1 MNHEY, CDR2 SVGAGI. With 5 bases clipped from V and 4 bases from J, the junction kept 3 bases outside the gene matches. CDR3 amino acids: CASSNSGGYNEQFF. Written as DNA, the CDR3 is TGTGCCAGCAGTAATAGCGGGGGATACAATGAGCAGTTCTTC.

The chain combines TRBV12-3 or TRBV12-4 with TRBJ2-5, with unresolved D. V shed 8 bases and J shed 5 bases, with 9 bases lying between them. CDR3 length: 11 residues. The CDR3 nucleotides are TGTGCCAGCGGGCTGCTGGAGACCCAGTACTTC. Amino acid sequence: CASGLLETQYF.

This clonotype came up once. The chain links TRBV4-1 to TRBJ1-5; 10 nucleotides match TRBD1. This CDR3 is built from 16 residues. V was pared by 4 bases and J by 7 bases, with 10 bases of the junction left unmatched. Germline loops: CDR1 MGHRA, CDR2 YSYEKL. Written as DNA, the CDR3 is TGCGCCAGCAGCCCCTTGGGGGACAGGGGAGGGCAGCCCCAGCATTTT. Translation: CASSPLGDRGGQPQHF.

J is TRBJ2-7 and V is TRBV6-5; 9 positions match TRBD1. V was pared by 7 bases and J by 4 bases, with 5 bases of the junction left unmatched. Germline V gene lookup returns CDR1 MNHEY and CDR2 SVGAGI. The CDR3 consists of 13 residues. The CDR3 reads CASTGTGFYEQYF. The CDR3 region has the DNA TGTGCCAGCACCGGGACAGGGTTTTACGAGCAGTACTTC.

The chain carries TRBV19 and TRBJ2-7; tentative D call: TRBD1 (6 bases). The germline CDR1 and CDR2 sequences are LNHDA and SQIVND (reference sequence). The CDR3 runs 16 residues. The V end lost 5 bases, the J end lost 3 bases, and 20 bases lay between the germline ends. The DNA for the CDR3 is TGTGCCAGTAGTTCAGGGGCTAAGATTCTGAACTACGAGCAGTACTTC. It yields the protein CASSSGAKILNYEQYF.

V gene TRBV19 combines with J gene TRBJ2-3, with 9 bases aligning to TRBD1. CDR1 LNHDA and CDR2 SQIVND come from the germline V gene (reference sequence). V lost 5 bases to trimming and J lost 1 base; unmatched junction nucleotides: 10. CDR3 length: 17 amino acids. In DNA, the CDR3 is TGTGCCAGTAGTGTTAACAGGGGGCGAGCCCGCACAGATACGCAGTATTTT. This codes for CASSVNRGRARTDTQYF.

This chain links TRBV12-5 with TRBJ2-7, with D maybe TRBD1 (6 bases). Trimming cost V 1 base and J 5 bases, with 9 bases left between them. Germline V gene data show CDR1 as LGHNT and CDR2 as FRNRAP. The CDR3 is 13 amino acids. The CDR3 bases are TGTGCTAGTGGTTTGGGTCCAGGGGACGAGCAGTACTTC. Amino acids: CASGLGPGDEQYF.

The rearrangement links TRBV27 to TRBJ1-2; 9 nucleotides line up with TRBD1. CDR3 size: 16 residues. Germline-derived CDR1 and CDR2 are MNHEY and SMNVEV (reference sequence). The junction had 5 bases not matched to a gene; V was cut back by 1 base and J by 2 bases. The CDR3 sequence is CASSLLTGGLNYGYTF. The DNA for the CDR3 is TGTGCCAGCAGTTTATTAACAGGGGGCCTCAACTATGGCTACACCTTC.

The rearrangement links TRBV6-2 or TRBV6-3 to TRBJ2-3; a weak D match, TRBD2 (6 bases). Germline V gives CDR1 MNHEY, CDR2 SVGEGT. Between the trimmed V and J ends, which lost 8 bases and 6 bases, there was a span of 18 bases. The length of the CDR3 is 14 residues. The CDR3 is CASQGGTVLDTQYF. The CDR3 nucleotides are TGTGCCAGCCAGGGAGGAACAGTCTTGGATACGCAGTATTTT.

V is TRBV27 and J is TRBJ2-5; 11 bases map to TRBD2. This CDR3 has 15 residues. With V trimmed by 5 bases and J by 7 bases, 9 bases remained unmatched. Germline assignment: CDR1 MNHEY and CDR2 SMNVEV (reference sequence). The CDR3: CASSPIAGGPGTQYF. The CDR3 DNA follows: TGTGCCAGCAGTCCCATAGCGGGAGGGCCGGGGACCCAGTACTTC.

This rearrangement joins TRBV20-1 to TRBJ1-2; 9 positions agree with TRBD1. This CDR3 has 15 amino acids. Losses at the gene ends were 2 bases for V and 4 bases for J; bases not matched to a gene: 8. Germline values: CDR1 DFQATT, CDR2 SNEGSKA (reference sequence). The CDR3 region has the DNA TGCAGTGCTAGACCCACAGGGGGCGCTTTCTATGGCTACACCTTC. Its protein product is CSARPTGGAFYGYTF.

This chain uses TRBV7-8 with TRBJ2-3; 7 bases map to TRBD1. The junction had 11 bases not matched to a gene; V was cut back by 7 bases and J by 4 bases. CDR1 and CDR2 (germline): SGHVS, FQNEAQ. This CDR3 spans 15 amino acids. The CDR3 nucleotides read TGTGCCAGCACCAGGGGGAACTTTATGGCAGATACGCAGTATTTT. This sequence encodes CASTRGNFMADTQYF.

The chain recombines TRBV7-2 with TRBJ2-3; TRBD1 aligns across 9 bases. This CDR3 is 18 amino acids long. Germline CDR1 SGHTA, CDR2 FQGNSA. Trimming cost V 4 bases and J 4 bases; bases outside gene matches: 15. CDR3 sequence (DNA): TGTGCCAGCAGCTCCGAACAGGGGGCTCTAGTAGGGGCAGATACGCAGTATTTT. Amino acid sequence: CASSSEQGALVGADTQYF.